A single sample is the source of the 17 T cell receptor beta chains below, sequenced in a study of blood T cell repertoires in COVID-19. Profiled with immunoSEQ multiplex PCR; TCRdb holds only in-frame clones, not every one. The repertoire has about 89,000 clones, about 78% of them found once; the top ten carry about 15%. Specimen: peripheral blood. Receptors were obtained from a woman at least 80 years old with acute or convalescent COVID-19.

This chain joins TRBV18 and TRBJ1-1; the D is unclear. The CDR3 consists of 13 residues. From germline, CDR1 is KGHSH and CDR2 LQKENI. V was cut by 3 bases and J by 2 bases, with 7 bases left in between. CDR3 nucleotide sequence: TGTGCCAGCTCACCTTCAGAAAACACTGAAGCTTTCTTT. As protein: CASSPSENTEAFF. Full variable domain (remainder filled in from reference TRBV18 and TRBJ1-1): NAGVMQNPRHLVRRRGQEARLRCSPMKGHSHVYWYRQLPEEGLKFMVYLQKENIIDESGMPKERFSAEFPKEGPSILRIQQVVRGDSAAYFCASSPSENTEAFFGQGTRLTVV.

This clone was counted only a few times. The rearrangement links TRBV7-6 to TRBJ2-1; TRBD2 agrees at 10 bases. This CDR3 is 16 amino acids long. The germline V gene encodes CDR1 SGHVS and CDR2 FNYEAQ. Trimming removed 1 base from V and 5 bases from J; junction bases left unmatched: 5. In DNA, the CDR3 is TGTGCCAGCAGCTTAGGACTAGCGGGTTTGAACAATGAGCAGTTCTTC. This encodes CASSLGLAGLNNEQFF. Looking up the rest from reference TRBV7-6 and TRBJ2-1 gives the full variable domain: GAGVSQSPRYKVTKRGQDVALRCDPISGHVSLYWYRQALGQGPEFLTYFNYEAQQDKSGLPNDRFSAERPEGSISTLTIQRTEQRDSAMYRCASSLGLAGLNNEQFFGPGTRLTVL.

V usage is TRBV30 and J usage is TRBJ2-1; the match to TRBD2 covers 9 bases. Germline V gene lookup returns CDR1 GTSNPN and CDR2 SVGIG (reference sequence). V lost 4 bases, J lost 4 bases, and 5 bases stayed unmatched. This CDR3 region has 14 residues. The CDR3 DNA follows: TGTGCCTGGAAGGGCGGGGGGGCGTACAATGAGCAGTTCTTC. Residues: CAWKGGGAYNEQFF.

The chain is built from TRBV7-9 and TRBJ2-2, with a possible D match to TRBD2 (5 bases). The CDR3 has 18 residues. With 1 base removed from V and 6 bases from J, the gap between germline ends came to 21 bases. Germline lookup yields CDR1 SEHNR and CDR2 FQNEAQ (reference sequence). Here the CDR3 reads CASSLVDTSGGLAGELFF. In nucleotides, the CDR3 is TGTGCCAGCAGCTTAGTTGACACCTCAGGCGGGTTGGCCGGGGAGCTGTTTTTT.

The rearrangement joins TRBV20-1 to TRBJ2-1, with unresolved D. V gave up 4 bases and J gave up 4 bases, with 2 bases separating them. This CDR3 spans 10 amino acids. Germline V gene lookup returns CDR1 DFQATT and CDR2 SNEGSKA (reference sequence). CDR3: CSATYNEQFF. CDR3 in DNA: TGCAGTGCTACATACAATGAGCAGTTCTTC.

The chain combines TRBV7-9 with TRBJ1-2; D not resolved. CDR3 size: 13 residues. Germline values: CDR1 SEHNR, CDR2 FQNEAQ (reference sequence). The ends were cut back, 4 bases at V and 2 bases at J, with 8 bases in the middle. The CDR3 loop reads CASSSGRNYGYTF. The DNA for the CDR3 is TGTGCCAGCAGCTCCGGGAGGAACTATGGCTACACCTTC.

The rearrangement uses TRBV7-2 and TRBJ2-7; TRBD1 agrees at 7 bases. The CDR3 totals 15 residues. Unmatched junction bases numbered 8, after V lost 2 bases and J lost 4 bases. Germline CDR1 and CDR2: SGHTA and FQGNSA. CDR3 bases: TGTGCCAGCAGCTTACATTCACAGGGGAAGTACGAGCAGTACTTC. It encodes CASSLHSQGKYEQYF.

The V gene is TRBV5-6, the J gene TRBJ1-1; D remains unclear. In germline, CDR1 is SGHDT, CDR2 YYEEEE. This CDR3 is 13 amino acids long. Trimming took off 0 bases at V and 6 bases at J, with 9 bases between the two ends. The CDR3 bases are TGTGCCAGCAGCTTGGGCGGCTTGGCTGAAGCTTTCTTT. Protein sequence: CASSLGGLAEAFF.

This chain links TRBV5-1 with TRBJ1-1, with D tentatively TRBD1 (5 bases). CDR3 length: 13 residues. The germline CDR1 and CDR2 sequences are SGHRS and YFSETQ. Deletions cut 4 bases from V and 5 bases from J, with 12 bases between. The CDR3 region is CASSIDGGTEAFF. CDR3 coding DNA: TGCGCCAGCAGCATCGACGGGGGAACTGAAGCTTTCTTT.

This clone showed up just a few times. The chain recombines TRBV9 with TRBJ1-2, with 8 bases fitting TRBD1. Germline V gene data show CDR1 as SGDLS and CDR2 as YYNGEE. The CDR3 has 15 amino acids. With 3 bases clipped from V and 7 bases from J, the junction kept 11 bases outside the gene matches. CDR3 loop: CASSDRTGGSSGYTF. In DNA, the CDR3 is TGTGCCAGCAGCGACAGAACAGGGGGATCAAGTGGCTACACCTTC. The whole variable domain, filled in from reference TRBV9 and TRBJ1-2, reads DSGVTQTPKHLITATGQRVTLRCSPRSGDLSVYWYQQSLDQGLQFLIQYYNGEERAKGNILERFSAQQFPDLHSELNLSSLELGDSALYFCASSDRTGGSSGYTFGSGTRLTVV.

The chain carries TRBV5-6 and TRBJ2-2; TRBD2 aligns across 7 bases. Trimming at V came to 1 base and at J to 6 bases, leaving 3 bases not matched to a gene. In germline, CDR1 is SGHDT, CDR2 YYEEEE. The CDR3 covers 14 residues. This CDR3 is CASSLYRGAGELFF. CDR3 DNA sequence: TGTGCCAGCAGCTTGTATCGGGGGGCCGGGGAGCTGTTTTTT.

The V and J genes are TRBV7-2 and TRBJ2-1, with 10 bases lining up with TRBD2. With V trimmed by 2 bases and J by 1 base, 2 bases remained unmatched. This CDR3 contains 16 residues. Looked up from germline, CDR1 is SGHTA and CDR2 is FQGNSA. The chain's CDR3 is CASSLMGLASYNEQFF. In DNA, the CDR3 is TGTGCCAGCAGCTTAATGGGACTAGCGTCCTACAATGAGCAGTTCTTC.

This clone was seen a handful of times. The genes are TRBV5-5 and TRBJ2-7, with D unclear. Trimming pared 0 bases from V and 5 bases from J, leaving 9 bases between. This CDR3 spans 13 amino acids. Germline V CDR1 and CDR2: SGHKS, YYEKEE (reference sequence). The CDR3 loop is CASSLVSQDEQYF. The CDR3 nucleotides are TGTGCCAGCAGCTTGGTAAGTCAGGACGAGCAGTACTTC.

This clone was seen more than once but under ten times. The CDR3 sequence is CASSLWAGGETQYF. DNA for the CDR3: TGTGCCAGCAGCCTCTGGGCAGGGGGCGAGACCCAGTACTTC. This chain uses TRBV14 with TRBJ2-5, with TRBD1 matching 8 bases. The CDR3 totals 14 residues. Germline values: CDR1 SGHDN, CDR2 FVKESK. V lost 4 bases, J lost 5 bases, and 6 bases stayed unmatched.

This clone was recorded once. The chain uses TRBV2 and TRBJ2-3; the match to TRBD2 covers 12 bases. J lost 2 bases, V lost 6 bases, and 9 bases had no gene match. The CDR3 totals 17 residues. Per germline, CDR1 SNHLY and CDR2 FYNNEI. Here the CDR3 reads CASRAASGGVYTDTQYF. CDR3 DNA sequence: TGTGCCAGCAGGGCAGCTAGCGGGGGGGTCTACACAGATACGCAGTATTTT.

The chain couples TRBV5-1 to TRBJ1-4, with a weak D call TRBD1 (5 bases). The CDR3 loop spans 15 amino acids. V lost 4 bases to trimming and J lost 8 bases, with 18 bases between them. Per germline, CDR1 SGHRS and CDR2 YFSETQ. In nucleotides, the CDR3 is TGCGCCAGCAGCGGAGAGGGTCTTCGGGGGGAAAAACTGTTTTTT. Its protein is CASSGEGLRGEKLFF.

CDR3 protein: CAWSKGREQYF. The CDR3 DNA is TGTGCCTGGAGTAAAGGGAGGGAGCAGTACTTC. The V call is TRBV30, the J call TRBJ2-7; maybe TRBD2 (6 bases). V lost 2 bases and J 7 bases, leaving 9 bases between the germline ends. The CDR3 runs to 11 residues. Per germline, CDR1 GTSNPN and CDR2 SVGIG (reference sequence).